This T cell receptor beta chain was retrieved from a study of cytomegalovirus exposure and HLA in healthy donors (dated by TCRdb to between 2016 and 2019). In terms of the full investigation: An earlier analysis of fewer than 750 of the donors reported approximately 280 Gb of sequence data and 117 million unique TCR beta sequences obtained from 180 million or so T cells. Four or five DR-DQ haplotypes were handled as single units for association and clustering because linkage in the cohort was strong. To study patterns of TCR occurrence, a later analysis re-analyzed previously published TCR beta repertoires from around 670 donors and added high-resolution HLA genotyping. To predict cytomegalovirus infection status, the study brought together high-throughput TCR immunosequencing, statistical association of individual TCRs with disease status, and machine learning. Approximately 310 gigabases of sequencing data and approximately 92 million unique TCR sequences made up an early release that covered some 640 HLA-typed donors. Along with the approximately 650-subject first cohort, a separate validation cohort of 120 different subjects was used. An earlier analysis of about 600 of the donors used high-throughput TCR beta sequencing to judge whether each TCR beta V gene segment behaved as functional or pseudogenic. A later genetic analysis took genome-wide SNP genotypes for about 55% of the 666 donors and used that subset as a discovery cohort. Donor age, sex, ethnicity and CMV serostatus were compiled together with the repertoire data. Among some 410 genotyped donors of the cohort, an average of roughly 230,000 unique TCR beta nucleotide sequences was sequenced per donor, of which 15% to 20% were non-productive. The genetic ancestry cluster associated with self-reported Caucasian donors included around four fifths of the 350 to 500 genotyped donors. The number of donors typed differed by locus, with 629-630 for A, B, C, DRB1 and DQB1, roughly 520 for DQA1, approximately 580 for DPA1, and roughly 450 for DPB1. All discovery cohort repertoires had been generated on a single sequencing platform. Rather than using new phenotypic data, the later analysis identified candidate immune exposures from TCR beta sequences and from how often those sequences occurred across donors. The study used immunosequencing to profile the T cell repertoires of 600 to 850 subjects and linked those repertoires to cytomegalovirus serostatus. The study aimed to test whether signatures of past pathogen exposure could be identified by cataloging public T cell receptors. Both class I and class II loci were covered by HLA typing, at four-digit resolution.

The cohort consisted of 600 to 750 healthy bone marrow donors. Cohort members were all nominally healthy when sampled, although unrecorded immune exposures were likely present. The donor tested CMV seronegative, placing the donor among the approximately 360 seronegative members of the cohort. Each donor provided a peripheral blood sample, and peripheral blood mononuclear cells were used for TCR beta sequencing. Genomic DNA extraction from the blood cell samples was performed with the Qiagen DNeasy Blood Extraction Kit. A note on this clone: There is no known antigen for this receptor. Within one base of it there is no much larger clone, and no base qualities were kept.

Trimming takes 7 bases off V and 5 bases off J; junction bases not matched to a gene: 7. CDR1 and CDR2 are read off the germline V gene as MNHNS and SASEGT. Counted from cysteine to phenylalanine, this CDR3 has 14 amino acids. This entry keeps only the CDR3 DNA: 42 bases, framed from base 1. The study at large found these results: The classifier was reported to diagnose cytomegalovirus status with high specificity and sensitivity in both the original and validation cohorts. Some 15 rarely observed V segments, including chromosome 9 orphons, were excluded from the earlier analysis of a few hundred of the donors because counts were too low. Compared with the 666-donor mean, donors in an Asian-associated ancestry cluster had fewer N-insertions in productive TCRs, according to a later genetic analysis. Broadly in line with IMGT annotations, most TCR beta V segments showed up in productive rearrangements about 90% or about 30% of the time in an earlier analysis of around 550 of the donors. The study listed 150 to 200 TCR beta chains as associated with cytomegalovirus. According to a later analysis, parvovirus B19, influenza, CMV and Epstein-Barr virus appeared linked to several top co-occurrence clusters. A later genetic analysis associated a missense DCLRE1C variant with V-gene and J-gene trimming of TCR beta chains, and an independent cohort replicated the association. Strong co-occurrence of HLA alleles, especially DR and DQ, made assigning TCR associations to individual alleles difficult. Some IMGT-functional V segments, including TRBV6-2 and TRBV6-3, could not be distinguished by the 87-base-pair reads and were therefore excluded. Immune exposure information for the cohort was limited to CMV serostatus. A later analysis found that TCR association rates varied across HLA loci, with DRB1 alleles showing the most associated TCRs and HLA-C alleles the fewest. In this cohort, only TCR beta chains were sequenced, and detectable features were limited by the absence of alpha or paired-chain data. In vitro tests confirmed that three of the cytomegalovirus-associated TCR beta chains recognize cytomegalovirus antigens. Correlated functional status among segregating V segments might reflect linkage disequilibrium, but an unknown experimental factor could not be ruled out. According to a later analysis, most CMV-associated TCR beta chains appeared to be HLA-restricted, and the HLA associations seemed to be driven largely by CMV exposure. In a later analysis, HLA-associated TCR beta chains showed more clonal expansion and lower generation probabilities than non-associated chains that were equally common. Across donors, most TCR sequences were observed very rarely, whereas some public TCRs were present in many individuals. A later analysis associated about 17,000 TCR beta sequences with specific HLA alleles at a false discovery rate of 0.05. A further reported finding was that TCR beta sequences accurately predicted the HLA-A and HLA-B alleles for most subjects in the first cohort. Because HLA typing was unavailable for some donors at each locus, only the typed subset was used in association tests. The authors suggested that the approach could potentially be generalized to other disease states and immunological phenotypes. Presence/absence analyses assumed roughly uniform sequencing depth across donors, an assumption that may not hold. The sequencing pipeline was judged likely to have produced a cluster of highly shared sequence variants as a technical artifact.

The protocol used for the library was the immunoSEQ multiplex PCR assay. The multiplex PCR relied on a mix of 60 forward primers for TCR Vbeta segments and 13 reverse primers for TCR Jbeta segments. A multiplex PCR assay on genomic DNA amplified the CDR3 region of rearranged TCR beta genes. Amplified TCR beta libraries were sequenced as 87-base-pair reads on the Illumina HiSeq System. In the source study's methods: A later analysis tallied around 80 million unique TCR beta chains across the 666 repertoires, and approximately 12 million of those chains were shared by two or more donors. To remove PCR and sequencing errors, raw reads were error-corrected and collapsed into unique sequences using a nearest-neighbor algorithm that merged closely related sequences. CDR3 sequences were aligned to IMGT reference sequences to assign V, D and J gene segments. For a sequence to be retained, at least a six-nucleotide match to both a V gene segment and a J gene segment was required. A rearrangement was called productive if the CDR3 had no stop codons and remained in frame with V and J, and every other rearrangement was called non-productive. CDR3 was defined according to IMGT convention as the region running from the second conserved V-encoded cysteine to the conserved J-encoded phenylalanine. In an earlier analysis of just under 600 of the donors, sequences lacking an unambiguous match to a single V gene segment were excluded. An earlier analysis of about 590 of the donors classified V segments as functional when productive rearrangements were above 56.7% and as segregating when the standard deviation between donors was above 5%. A statistical classification framework was developed to diagnose cytomegalovirus status using the catalog of TCR beta chain sequences. In a later analysis, V and J genes were assigned by comparing TCR nucleotide sequences against IMGT/GENE-DB human TR gene sequences. Using the TCRdist pipeline, a later analysis assigned CDR3 sequences along with most-parsimonious VDJ recombination scenarios. A later analysis defined each TCR beta chain by its CDR3 amino acid sequence plus V-gene family, and excluded reads lacking a unique V-gene family. A later analysis removed 550 to 650 highly shared, low-generation-probability nucleotide sequences to deal with suspected cross-contamination and a sequencing artifact. In a later analysis, a clonal expansion index was calculated for each public chain from normalized within-repertoire ranks of inferred template counts. A later analysis computed generation probabilities with a VDJ recombination model fitted to out-of-frame rearrangements, and checked the results against IGoR. Hypergeometric tests were used in a later analysis to score TCR-TCR, TCR-HLA and TCR-CMV co-occurrence, with a repertoire-size bias correction applied to the TCR pairs. A later analysis estimated false discovery rates by permuting HLA or CMV assignments 20 times. In a later analysis, co-occurring TCRs were grouped using DBSCAN, with TCRdist sequence similarity added in when clustering inside HLA-allele-positive subsets. Repertoires with fewer than 30,000 or more than 120,000 public chains were left out of co-occurrence clustering, as were five repertoires with anomalous nucleotide sharing. TCRdb took this table from immuneACCESS and kept in-frame rearrangements with V and J called. Such tables lack part of the clones; where checked against another copy, unresolved V genes explain under half of the gap, and the rest is unexplained. V, J and clone size are taken as reported in that table, and D and trimming were inferred from the DNA itself. The sample yields about 150,000 clones; 76% were counted once. The ten biggest clones cover 1.5% to 2% of the sample.

The sequence derives from a woman in her thirties or forties in good health and CMV-seronegative. Input material: PBMCs. The rearrangement combines TRBV6-1 with TRBJ1-4; the central 7 bases match TRBD1. In nucleotide form, the sequence is TGTGCCAGCATAAGGGGGACAGAAAATGAAAAACTGTTTTTT. It codes for CASIRGTENEKLFF.